A single sample is the source of the 12 T cell receptor beta chains below, sequenced in a study of vaccination effects on CD4 cells after COVID-19. The data were produced by immunoSEQ multiplex PCR, yet TCRdb's version contains in-frame clones alone and is incomplete. The sample consists of 25,000 to 30,000 clones, 74% of them appearing once. Pools of viral peptides were used by the ViraFEST assay to expand antigen-specific CD4+ T cells ahead of sequencing. Researchers isolated CD4+ T cells once approximately ten days of culture had elapsed. Two doses of either BNT162b2 or mRNA-1273 were given to each participant. Antigens for these TCRs are unknown. This specimen was CD4+ T cells from PBMCs cultured with HCoV-OC43 spike peptides, taken after COVID-19 vaccination. Stated subset: HCoV-OC43 spike overlapping peptide pool stimulation. These receptors were obtained from a human donor who received a COVID-19 vaccine.

V gene TRBV7-7 combines with J gene TRBJ2-5; 14 positions agree with TRBD2. This CDR3 has 14 residues. Trimming took 10 bases from V and 4 from J; bases not matched to a gene: 5. The V gene's germline CDR1 is SSHAT and CDR2 FNYEAQ (reference sequence). The CDR3 protein is CAIGLAGGRETQYF. The DNA of the CDR3 is TGTGCCATCGGACTAGCGGGAGGCCGAGAGACCCAGTACTTC.

V gene TRBV27 combines with J gene TRBJ1-6; D may be TRBD1 (5 bases). V was cut by 3 bases and J by 7 bases, with 16 bases left in between. The CDR3 is made up of 16 amino acids. Germline CDR1 is MNHEY and CDR2 is SMNVEV (reference sequence). The CDR3 DNA sequence: TGTGCCAGCAGTTTCTTTGGGGGGGATACGAATTCACCCCTCCACTTT. Protein product: CASSFFGGDTNSPLHF.

The chain couples TRBV7-8 to TRBJ1-1; D uncertain. V gave up 1 base and J gave up 1 base, with 13 bases separating them. CDR1 is SGHVS, CDR2 FQNEAQ, per germline. The CDR3 consists of 16 residues. CDR3 bases: TGTGCCAGCAGCTTAGGGGGAGGGAACTCGAACACTGAAGCTTTCTTT. As protein: CASSLGGGNSNTEAFF.

The CDR3 DNA reads TGTGCCAGCAGCTTTCTTGGACAGGGAGTTTTTACGGATGGCTACACCTTC. Translating it yields CASSFLGQGVFTDGYTF. The chain is built from TRBV5-6 and TRBJ1-2; 8 bases are shared with TRBD1. The CDR3 has 17 residues. Germline assignment: CDR1 SGHDT and CDR2 YYEEEE. V was pared by 2 bases and J by 6 bases, with 15 bases of the junction left unmatched.

The chain joins TRBV6-1 to TRBJ2-3; either TRBD1 or TRBD2 may supply D (5 bases each). The CDR3 extends over 15 amino acids. V lost 0 bases and J 4 bases, leaving 11 bases between the germline ends. Germline CDR1 and CDR2: MNHNS and SASEGT. This chain's CDR3 is CASSEAGDYADTQYF. In DNA, the CDR3 is TGTGCCAGCAGTGAAGCGGGGGATTACGCAGATACGCAGTATTTT.

The rearrangement links TRBV6-1 to TRBJ1-5; D ambiguous. Per the germline V gene, CDR1 is MNHNS and CDR2 is SASEGT. The CDR3 consists of 15 residues. V was clipped by 2 bases and J by 2 bases, with 10 bases between them. CDR3 nucleotide sequence: TGTGCCAGCAGTGAACTGGGAATAGGCAATCAGCCCCAGCATTTT. Translated: CASSELGIGNQPQHF.

V usage is TRBV5-1 and J usage is TRBJ2-7, with 10 bases matching TRBD1. Trimming removed 4 bases from V and 4 bases from J; junction bases left unmatched: 5. This CDR3 is built from 14 residues. CDR1 is SGHRS and CDR2 is YFSETQ in the germline V gene. The CDR3 DNA reads TGCGCCAGCAGCCCAATGGGACAGGGGTACGAGCAGTACTTC. Translation: CASSPMGQGYEQYF. Complete variable domain (other parts from reference TRBV5-1 and TRBJ2-7): KAGVTQTPRYLIKTRGQQVTLSCSPISGHRSVSWYQQTPGQGLQFLFEYFSETQRNKGNFPGRFSGRQFSNSRSEMNVSTLELGDSALYLCASSPMGQGYEQYFGPGTRLTVT.

This clone showed up just once. The chain combines TRBV5-4 with TRBJ2-5; 16 bases align to TRBD2. From germline, CDR1 is SGHNT and CDR2 YYREEE (reference sequence). The CDR3 covers 17 residues. V lost 3 bases and J lost 4; bases outside the gene matches: 6. CDR3 coding DNA: TGTGCCAGCAGCTCCGGGACTAGCGGGGGGGCTGGAGAGACCCAGTACTTC. Its translation: CASSSGTSGGAGETQYF.

This chain joins TRBV11-2 and TRBJ1-3; D gene ambiguous. Between the trimmed V and J ends, which lost 3 bases and 0 bases, there was a span of 12 bases. Germline CDR1 SGHAT, CDR2 FQNNGV. The CDR3 is 16 residues long. The DNA of the CDR3 is TGTGCCAGCAGCTTCCAGCACAGCTCCTCTGGAAACACCATATATTTT. This translates into CASSFQHSSSGNTIYF.

V gene TRBV6-5 combines with J gene TRBJ1-2, with 10 bases identical to TRBD1. With V trimmed by 7 bases and J by 8 bases, 13 bases remained unmatched. The CDR3 is made up of 15 amino acids. Germline V gives CDR1 MNHEY, CDR2 SVGAGI. The CDR3 DNA follows: TGTGCCAGCAATTTCGGGACAGGGGAGGTTGGAGGCTACACCTTC. It yields the protein CASNFGTGEVGGYTF.

The J gene is TRBJ1-6, the V gene TRBV5-1, with 10 bases that match TRBD1. V trimming: 0 bases; J trimming: 10 bases; junction bases outside the gene matches: 7. The CDR3 has 16 amino acids. Germline V gives CDR1 SGHRS, CDR2 YFSETQ. The chain's CDR3 is CASSLGQGARWSPLHF. CDR3 DNA sequence: TGCGCCAGCAGCTTGGGACAGGGGGCGCGGTGGTCACCCCTCCACTTT.

The chain has TRBV7-6 and TRBJ2-1; D possibly corresponds to TRBD2 (6 bases). V lost 5 bases to trimming and J lost 0 bases, with 11 bases between them. The CDR3 covers 15 residues. Germline-derived CDR1 and CDR2 are SGHVS and FNYEAQ. The CDR3 sequence is CASSRERSSYNEQFF. CDR3 coding DNA: TGTGCCAGCAGCCGGGAGAGAAGCTCCTACAATGAGCAGTTCTTC.